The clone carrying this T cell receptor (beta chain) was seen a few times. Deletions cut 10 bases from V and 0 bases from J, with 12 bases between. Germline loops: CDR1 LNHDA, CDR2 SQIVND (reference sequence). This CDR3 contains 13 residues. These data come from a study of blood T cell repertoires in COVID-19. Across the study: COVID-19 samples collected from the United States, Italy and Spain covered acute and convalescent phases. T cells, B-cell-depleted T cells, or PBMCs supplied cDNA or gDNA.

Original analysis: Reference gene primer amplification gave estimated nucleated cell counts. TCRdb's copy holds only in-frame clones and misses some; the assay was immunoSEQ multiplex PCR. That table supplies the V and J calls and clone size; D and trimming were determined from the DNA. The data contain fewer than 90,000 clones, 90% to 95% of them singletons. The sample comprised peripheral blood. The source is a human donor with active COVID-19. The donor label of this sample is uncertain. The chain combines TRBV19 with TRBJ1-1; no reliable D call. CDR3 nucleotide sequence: TGTGCCACCCAGAACCGAATGAACACTGAAGCTTTCTTT. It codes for CATQNRMNTEAFF. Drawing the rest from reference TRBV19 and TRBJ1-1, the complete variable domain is DGGITQSPKYLFRKEGQNVTLSCEQNLNHDAMYWYRQDPGQGLRLIYYSQIVNDFQKGDIAEGYSVSREKKESFPLTVTSAQKNPTAFYLCATQNRMNTEAFFGQGTRLTVV.